This TCR beta chain was obtained from a study of cytomegalovirus exposure and HLA in healthy donors (dated by TCRdb to the late 2010s). Context from the whole study: An earlier analysis of around 600 of the donors reported 250 to 300 Gb of sequence data and around 110 million unique TCR beta sequences from 150 million to 200 million T cells. An early release that covered about 600 HLA-typed donors contained about 300 gigabases of sequencing data and 70 million to 100 million unique TCR sequences. Of the 300 to 500 genotyped donors, roughly 76% were placed in the genetic ancestry cluster associated with self-reported Caucasian donors. The study was designed to test whether signatures of past pathogen exposure could be identified by cataloging public T cell receptors. The study used immunosequencing to profile the T cell repertoires of approximately 630 subjects and linked those repertoires to cytomegalovirus serostatus. A separate validation cohort of approximately 130 different subjects was used in addition to the approximately 610-subject first cohort. The study combined high-throughput TCR immunosequencing, statistical association of individual TCRs with disease status, and machine learning to predict cytomegalovirus infection status. In a later analysis, previously published TCR beta repertoires from 600 to 850 donors were re-analyzed and high-resolution HLA genotyping was added so that TCR occurrence patterns could be studied. The later analysis used no new phenotypic data to find candidate immune exposures, relying instead on TCR beta sequences and their occurrence across donors. In an earlier analysis of about 590 of the donors, high-throughput TCR beta sequencing was used to judge whether each TCR beta V gene segment behaved as functional or pseudogenic. Donor age, sex, ethnicity and CMV serostatus were compiled alongside the repertoire data. A later genetic analysis took genome-wide SNP genotypes for about 55% of the roughly 700 donors and used that subset as a discovery cohort. All discovery cohort repertoires had been generated on a single sequencing platform. HLA typing included class I and class II loci at four-digit resolution. Typing coverage differed by locus: A, B, C, DRB1 and DQB1 were typed in roughly 620-630 donors, DQA1 in about 550, DPA1 in some 570, and DPB1 in 472. Because of strong linkage in the cohort, roughly 5 DR-DQ haplotypes were treated as single units for association and clustering. Among about 400 genotyped donors of the cohort, an average of around 220,000 unique TCR beta nucleotide sequences was sequenced per donor, of which about 18% were non-productive. Overall results and qualifications from the work: Sequencing depth was assumed to be roughly uniform across donors in the presence/absence analyses, though that assumption may not hold. A later analysis found that most CMV-associated TCR beta chains appeared HLA-restricted, with HLA associations seemingly driven largely by CMV exposure. It was suggested by the authors that the approach could potentially be generalized to other disease states and immunological phenotypes. Compared with equally common non-associated chains, HLA-associated TCR beta chains in a later analysis were more clonally expanded and had lower generation probabilities. Several of the top co-occurrence clusters appeared to be linked to parvovirus B19, influenza, CMV and Epstein-Barr virus, according to a later analysis. A cluster of highly shared sequence variants was judged likely to be a technical artifact of the sequencing pipeline. Only TCR beta chains were sequenced in this cohort, and the absence of alpha or paired-chain data limited detectable features. An association between a missense DCLRE1C variant and V-gene and J-gene trimming of TCR beta chains was found in a later genetic analysis and replicated in an independent cohort. A further reported finding was that TCR beta sequences accurately predicted the HLA-A and HLA-B alleles for most subjects in the first cohort. Assigning TCR associations to individual alleles was difficult when HLA alleles, especially DR and DQ, strongly co-occurred. Some IMGT-functional V segments, including TRBV6-2 and TRBV6-3, could not be told apart with the 87-base-pair reads, so those segments were excluded. A few of the identified cytomegalovirus-associated TCR beta chains were confirmed in vitro to be specific for cytomegalovirus antigens. Because HLA typing was missing for some donors at each locus, association tests included only the typed subset. In a later genetic analysis, fewer N-insertions in productive TCRs were reported among donors in an Asian-associated ancestry cluster than the roughly 640-donor mean. A total of 150 to 200 TCR beta chains were listed by the study as associated with cytomegalovirus. In a later analysis, TCR association rates were found to vary across HLA loci, with the most associated TCRs seen for DRB1 alleles and the fewest for HLA-C alleles. Most TCR sequences were seen in very few donors, while some public TCRs were found in many individuals. Correlated functional status among segregating V segments might reflect linkage disequilibrium, but an unknown experimental factor could not be ruled out. A later analysis associated roughly 17,000 TCR beta sequences with specific HLA alleles at a false discovery rate of 0.05. Because counts were too low, around 17 rarely observed V segments, including chromosome 9 orphons, were left out of the earlier analysis of some 600 of the donors. Immune exposure information for the cohort was limited to CMV serostatus. The classifier was reported to diagnose cytomegalovirus status with high specificity and sensitivity in both the original cohort and the validation cohort. In an earlier analysis of roughly 500 of the donors, most TCR beta V segments appeared in productive rearrangements about 87% or about 30% of the time, broadly matching IMGT annotations.

From the germline V gene (reference sequence), CDR1 is SEHNR and CDR2 is FQNEAQ. Spanning cysteine to phenylalanine, the CDR3 consists of 13 amino acids. The CDR3 DNA has 39 bases and is translated from base 1. V gives up 1 base and J gives up 7 bases, and the segment between their germline ends measures 8 bases. The library came from the immunoSEQ multiplex PCR assay. A mixture of 60 forward primers for TCR Vbeta segments and 13 reverse primers for TCR Jbeta segments was used in the multiplex PCR. The CDR3 region of rearranged TCR beta genes was amplified from genomic DNA with a multiplex PCR assay. Amplified TCR beta libraries were sequenced as 87-base-pair reads on the Illumina HiSeq System. As for the authors' bioinformatics: In a later analysis, some 80 million unique TCR beta chains were counted across the roughly 670 repertoires, and roughly 11 million of these chains were shared by at least two donors. Raw reads were error-corrected and collapsed into unique sequences by a nearest-neighbor algorithm in which closely related sequences were merged to remove PCR and sequencing errors. To assign V, D and J gene segments, CDR3 sequences were aligned to IMGT reference sequences. Each retained sequence needed at least a six-nucleotide match to both a V gene segment and a J gene segment. A rearrangement was called productive if the CDR3 had no stop codons and remained in frame with V and J, and every other rearrangement was called non-productive. Following IMGT convention, CDR3 was defined as the stretch from the second conserved V-encoded cysteine to the conserved J-encoded phenylalanine. Sequences without an unambiguous match to a single V gene segment were excluded from the earlier analysis of over 500 of the donors. An earlier analysis of fewer than 750 of the donors called V segments functional above 56.7% productive rearrangements and segregating when the between-donor standard deviation exceeded 5%. A statistical classification framework was built for diagnosing cytomegalovirus status from the catalog of TCR beta chain sequences. In a later analysis, V and J genes were assigned by comparing TCR nucleotide sequences against IMGT/GENE-DB human TR gene sequences. A later analysis assigned CDR3 sequences and most-parsimonious VDJ recombination scenarios with the TCRdist pipeline. A later analysis defined each TCR beta chain by its CDR3 amino acid sequence plus V-gene family, and excluded reads lacking a unique V-gene family. In a later analysis, approximately 640 highly shared, low-generation-probability nucleotide sequences were removed to address suspected cross-contamination and a sequencing artifact. For each public chain, a later analysis derived a clonal expansion index from normalized ranks of inferred template counts within each repertoire. In a later analysis, generation probabilities were computed with a VDJ recombination model fitted to out-of-frame rearrangements, and the resulting probabilities were checked against IGoR. Hypergeometric tests were used in a later analysis to score TCR-TCR, TCR-HLA and TCR-CMV co-occurrence, with a repertoire-size bias correction applied to the TCR pairs. A later analysis estimated false discovery rates by permuting HLA or CMV assignments 20 times. In a later analysis, co-occurring TCRs were grouped with DBSCAN, and TCRdist sequence similarity was added when clustering was performed within HLA-allele-positive subsets. Co-occurrence clustering excluded repertoires with fewer than 30,000 or more than 120,000 public chains, plus five with anomalous nucleotide sharing. TCRdb holds this immuneACCESS table with in-frame rearrangements only. Some clones are missing; in checked studies, unresolved V genes explain under half, and the rest has no known cause. V and J calls and clone size are given by that table; D and trimming were obtained from the DNA. This sample lists roughly 150,000 clones; roughly 73% were detected once. Jointly, the top ten make up 11% of the sample.

About this clone itself: No cognate antigen has been identified for it. No much larger clonotype is one base removed from it; base qualities were not supplied.

The cohort consisted of 600 to 700 healthy bone marrow donors. At the time of sampling, every cohort member was nominally healthy, though immune exposures that went unrecorded were likely present. The donor was CMV seropositive and belonged to the group of more than 250 seropositive cohort members. A peripheral blood sample was collected from each donor, and TCR beta sequencing was performed on peripheral blood mononuclear cells. The Qiagen DNeasy Blood Extraction Kit was used to extract genomic DNA from the blood cell samples. Sequencing was done on a sample of PBMCs. The sequence came from a man in his late teens or twenties in good health and CMV-seropositive. Rearrangement joined TRBV7-9 to TRBJ1-5; the D gene is not confidently resolved. The CDR3 sequence is CASSLEGAQPQHF. The DNA sequence follows: TGTGCCAGCAGCTTAGAAGGAGCGCAGCCCCAGCATTTT.